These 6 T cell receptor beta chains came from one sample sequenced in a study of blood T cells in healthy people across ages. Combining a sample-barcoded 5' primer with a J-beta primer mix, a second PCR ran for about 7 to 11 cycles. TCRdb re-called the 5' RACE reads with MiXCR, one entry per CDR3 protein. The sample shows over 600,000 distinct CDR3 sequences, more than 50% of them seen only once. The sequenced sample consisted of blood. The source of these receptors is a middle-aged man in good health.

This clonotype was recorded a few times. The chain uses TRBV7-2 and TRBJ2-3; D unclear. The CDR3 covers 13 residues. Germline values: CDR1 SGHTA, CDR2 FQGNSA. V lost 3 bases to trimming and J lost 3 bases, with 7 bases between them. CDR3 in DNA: TGTGCCAGCAGCTTTATCTCAACAGATACGCAGTATTTT. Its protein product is CASSFISTDTQYF.

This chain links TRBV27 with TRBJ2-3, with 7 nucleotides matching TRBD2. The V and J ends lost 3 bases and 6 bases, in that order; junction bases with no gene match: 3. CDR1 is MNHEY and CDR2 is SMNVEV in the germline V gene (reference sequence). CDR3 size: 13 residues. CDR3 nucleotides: TGTGCCAGCAGTTTCCTCGGGGGGGATACGCAGTATTTT. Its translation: CASSFLGGDTQYF.

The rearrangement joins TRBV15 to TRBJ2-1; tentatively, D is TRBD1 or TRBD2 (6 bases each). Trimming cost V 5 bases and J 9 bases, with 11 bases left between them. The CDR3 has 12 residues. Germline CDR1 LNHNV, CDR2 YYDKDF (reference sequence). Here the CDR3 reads CATSPGEAEQFF. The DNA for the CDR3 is TGTGCCACCAGCCCAGGGGAGGCTGAGCAGTTCTTC.

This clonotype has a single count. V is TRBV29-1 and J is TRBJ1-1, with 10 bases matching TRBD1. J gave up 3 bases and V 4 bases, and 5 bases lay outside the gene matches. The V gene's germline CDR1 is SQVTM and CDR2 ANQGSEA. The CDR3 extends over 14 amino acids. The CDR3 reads CSVADRGPYTEAFF. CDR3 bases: TGCAGCGTTGCAGACAGGGGGCCTTACACTGAAGCTTTCTTT. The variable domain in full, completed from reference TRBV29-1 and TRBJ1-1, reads SAVISQKPSRDICQRGTSLTIQCQVDSQVTMMFWYRQQPGQSLTLIATANQGSEATYESGFVIDKFPISRPNLTFSTLTVSNMSPEDSSIYLCSVADRGPYTEAFFGQGTRLTVV.

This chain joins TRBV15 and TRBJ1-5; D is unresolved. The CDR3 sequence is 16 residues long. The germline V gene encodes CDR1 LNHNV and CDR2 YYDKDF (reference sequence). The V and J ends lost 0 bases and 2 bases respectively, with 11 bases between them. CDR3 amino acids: CATSRDMATRNQPQHF. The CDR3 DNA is TGTGCCACCAGCAGAGATATGGCCACCCGCAATCAGCCCCAGCATTTT.

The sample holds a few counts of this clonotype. This CDR3 reads CASSRRGQGTQTQYF. CDR3 nucleotides: TGTGCCAGCAGCCGGCGGGGGCAGGGAACCCAGACCCAGTACTTC. The gene calls are TRBV7-9 and TRBJ2-5, with D possibly being TRBD2 (7 bases). Germline assignment: CDR1 SEHNR and CDR2 FQNEAQ (reference sequence). Trimming shortened V by 5 bases and J by 6 bases, and 19 bases separated the two germline ends. CDR3 length equals 15 residues.